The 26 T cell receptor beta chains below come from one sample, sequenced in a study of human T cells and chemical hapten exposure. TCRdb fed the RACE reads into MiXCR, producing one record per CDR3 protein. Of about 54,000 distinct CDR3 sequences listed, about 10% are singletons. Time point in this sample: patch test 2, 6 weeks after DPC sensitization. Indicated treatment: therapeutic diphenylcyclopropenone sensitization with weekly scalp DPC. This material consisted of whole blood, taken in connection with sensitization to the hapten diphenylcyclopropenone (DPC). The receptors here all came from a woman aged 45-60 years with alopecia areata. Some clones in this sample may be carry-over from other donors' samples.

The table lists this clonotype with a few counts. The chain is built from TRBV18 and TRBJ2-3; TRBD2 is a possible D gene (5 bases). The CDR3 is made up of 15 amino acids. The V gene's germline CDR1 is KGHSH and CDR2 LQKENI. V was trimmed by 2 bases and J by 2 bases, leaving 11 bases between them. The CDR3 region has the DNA TGTGCCAGCTCACCAGCAGCGGCAGCCACAGATACGCAGTATTTT. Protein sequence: CASSPAAAATDTQYF.

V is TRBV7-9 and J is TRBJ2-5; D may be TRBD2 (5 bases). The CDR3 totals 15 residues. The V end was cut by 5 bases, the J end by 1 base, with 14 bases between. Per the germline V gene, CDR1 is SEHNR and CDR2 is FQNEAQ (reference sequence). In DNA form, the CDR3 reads TGTGCCAGCAGCCCCCCGAAGCGGATCCAAGAGACCCAGTACTTC. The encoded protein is CASSPPKRIQETQYF.

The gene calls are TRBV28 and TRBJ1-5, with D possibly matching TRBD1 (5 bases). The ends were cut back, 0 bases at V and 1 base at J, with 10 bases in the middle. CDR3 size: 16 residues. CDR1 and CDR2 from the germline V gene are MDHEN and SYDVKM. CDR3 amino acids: CASSLWDNPSNQPQHF. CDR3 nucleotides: TGTGCCAGCAGTTTATGGGACAACCCAAGCAATCAGCCCCAGCATTTT.

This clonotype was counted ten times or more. The CDR3 loop is CASSLAPGTGYRYGYTF. In DNA form, the CDR3 reads TGTGCCAGCAGCTTAGCGCCCGGGACAGGGTATAGGTATGGCTACACCTTC. This rearrangement joins TRBV7-2 to TRBJ1-2; 9 nucleotides agree with TRBD1. Germline CDR1 SGHTA, CDR2 FQGNSA. V was pared by 0 bases and J by 5 bases, with 10 bases of the junction left unmatched. The CDR3 is made up of 17 amino acids.

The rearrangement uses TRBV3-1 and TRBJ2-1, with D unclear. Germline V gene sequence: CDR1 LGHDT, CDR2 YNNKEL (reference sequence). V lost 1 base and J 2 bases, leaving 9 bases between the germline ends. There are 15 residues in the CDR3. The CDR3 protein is CASSQVNVAYNEQFF. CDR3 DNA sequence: TGTGCCAGCAGCCAAGTTAATGTCGCCTACAATGAGCAGTTCTTC.

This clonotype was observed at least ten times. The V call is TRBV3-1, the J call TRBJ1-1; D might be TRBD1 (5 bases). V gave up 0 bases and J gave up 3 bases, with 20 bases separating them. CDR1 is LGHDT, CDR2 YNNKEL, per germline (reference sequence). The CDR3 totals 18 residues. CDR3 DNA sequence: TGTGCCAGCAGCCAAGACTTCGGCTTGGGCGGGGGAGACACTGAAGCTTTCTTT. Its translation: CASSQDFGLGGGDTEAFF.

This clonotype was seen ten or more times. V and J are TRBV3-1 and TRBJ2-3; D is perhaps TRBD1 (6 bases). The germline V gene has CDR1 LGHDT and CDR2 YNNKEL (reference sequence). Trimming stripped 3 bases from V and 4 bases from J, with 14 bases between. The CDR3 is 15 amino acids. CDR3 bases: TGTGCCAGCAGCCACTACAGGGATCACCCAGATACGCAGTATTTT. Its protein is CASSHYRDHPDTQYF.

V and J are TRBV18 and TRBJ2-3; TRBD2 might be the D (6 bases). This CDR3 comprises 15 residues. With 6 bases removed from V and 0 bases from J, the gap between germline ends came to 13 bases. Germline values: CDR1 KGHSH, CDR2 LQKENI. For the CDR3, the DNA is TGTGCCAGCTCCTCCGGGACTTCGAGCACAGATACGCAGTATTTT. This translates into CASSSGTSSTDTQYF.

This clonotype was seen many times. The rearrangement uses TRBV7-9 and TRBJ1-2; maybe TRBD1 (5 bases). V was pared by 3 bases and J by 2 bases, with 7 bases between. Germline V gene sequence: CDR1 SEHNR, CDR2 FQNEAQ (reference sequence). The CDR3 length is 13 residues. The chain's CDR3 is CASSLDNNYGYTF. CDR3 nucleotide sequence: TGTGCCAGCAGCTTGGACAACAACTATGGCTACACCTTC.

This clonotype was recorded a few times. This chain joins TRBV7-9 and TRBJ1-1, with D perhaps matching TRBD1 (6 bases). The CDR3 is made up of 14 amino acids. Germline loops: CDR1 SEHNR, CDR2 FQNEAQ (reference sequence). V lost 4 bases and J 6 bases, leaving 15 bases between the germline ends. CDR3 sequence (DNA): TGTGCCAGCAGCTCCCAGGGGACTCAGCCTGAAGCTTTCTTT. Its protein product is CASSSQGTQPEAFF.

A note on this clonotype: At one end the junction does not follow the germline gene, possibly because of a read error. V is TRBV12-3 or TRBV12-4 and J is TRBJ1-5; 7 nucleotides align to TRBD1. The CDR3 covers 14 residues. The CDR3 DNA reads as TGTTCCAGCAGTTCAAACAGGGGCTCTCAGCCCCAGCATTTT. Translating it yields CSSSSNRGSQPQHF.

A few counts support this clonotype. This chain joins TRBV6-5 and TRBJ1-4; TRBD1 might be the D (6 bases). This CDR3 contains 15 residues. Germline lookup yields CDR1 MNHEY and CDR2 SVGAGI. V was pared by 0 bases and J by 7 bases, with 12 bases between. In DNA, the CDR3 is TGTGCCAGCAGTTACTCACGGTCCAGGGGTGAAAAACTGTTTTTT. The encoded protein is CASSYSRSRGEKLFF.

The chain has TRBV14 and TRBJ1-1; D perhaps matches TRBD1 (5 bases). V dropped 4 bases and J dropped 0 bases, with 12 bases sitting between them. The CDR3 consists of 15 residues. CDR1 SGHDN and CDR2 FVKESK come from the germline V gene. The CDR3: CASSPTGEMNTEAFF. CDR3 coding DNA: TGTGCCAGCAGCCCAACGGGGGAGATGAACACTGAAGCTTTCTTT.

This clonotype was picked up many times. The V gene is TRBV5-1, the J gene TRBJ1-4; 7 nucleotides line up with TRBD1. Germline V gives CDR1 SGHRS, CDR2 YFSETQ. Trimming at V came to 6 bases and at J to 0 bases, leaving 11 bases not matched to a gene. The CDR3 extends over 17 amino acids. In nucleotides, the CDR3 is TGCGCCAGCACACGGACAGGAGGAAAGGCAACTAATGAAAAACTGTTTTTT. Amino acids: CASTRTGGKATNEKLFF.

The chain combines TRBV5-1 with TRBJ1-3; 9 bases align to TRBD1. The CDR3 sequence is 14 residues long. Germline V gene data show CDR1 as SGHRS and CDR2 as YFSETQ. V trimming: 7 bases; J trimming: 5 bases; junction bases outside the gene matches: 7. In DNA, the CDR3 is TGCGCCAGCGGATCCGGACAGGGGAGAAACACCATATATTTT. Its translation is CASGSGQGRNTIYF.

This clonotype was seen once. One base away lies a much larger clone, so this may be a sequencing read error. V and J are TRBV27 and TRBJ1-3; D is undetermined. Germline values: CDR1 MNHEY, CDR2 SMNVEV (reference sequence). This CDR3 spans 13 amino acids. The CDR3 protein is CVSSLSSGNTIYF. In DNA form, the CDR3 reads TGTGTCAGCAGTTTATCTTCTGGAAACACCATATATTTT.

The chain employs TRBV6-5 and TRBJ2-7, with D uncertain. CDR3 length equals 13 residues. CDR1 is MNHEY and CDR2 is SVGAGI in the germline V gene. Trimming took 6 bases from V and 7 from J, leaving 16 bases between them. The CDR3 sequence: CASRLGIYGEQYF. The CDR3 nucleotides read TGTGCCAGCAGGCTGGGAATTTATGGGGAGCAGTACTTC.

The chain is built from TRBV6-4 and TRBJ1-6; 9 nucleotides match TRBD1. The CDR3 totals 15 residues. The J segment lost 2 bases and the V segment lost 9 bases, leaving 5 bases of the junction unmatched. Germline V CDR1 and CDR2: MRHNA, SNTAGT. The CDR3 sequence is CARIQGATYNSPLHF. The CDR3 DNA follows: TGTGCCAGGATACAGGGGGCGACCTATAATTCACCCCTCCACTTT.

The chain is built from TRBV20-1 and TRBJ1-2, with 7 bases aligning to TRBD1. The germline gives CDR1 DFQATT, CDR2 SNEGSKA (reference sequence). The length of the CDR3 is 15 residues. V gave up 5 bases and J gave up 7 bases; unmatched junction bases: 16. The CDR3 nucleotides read TGCAGTGCTGGCCAGACAGGGACGGGTTCTGGTGGCTACACCTTC. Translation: CSAGQTGTGSGGYTF.

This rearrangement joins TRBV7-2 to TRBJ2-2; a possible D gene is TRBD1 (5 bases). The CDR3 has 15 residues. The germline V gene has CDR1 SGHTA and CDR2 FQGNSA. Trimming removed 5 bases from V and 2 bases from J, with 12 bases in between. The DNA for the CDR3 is TGTGCCAGCAGCCTCGGACAACCCAACACCGGGGAGCTGTTTTTT. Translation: CASSLGQPNTGELFF.

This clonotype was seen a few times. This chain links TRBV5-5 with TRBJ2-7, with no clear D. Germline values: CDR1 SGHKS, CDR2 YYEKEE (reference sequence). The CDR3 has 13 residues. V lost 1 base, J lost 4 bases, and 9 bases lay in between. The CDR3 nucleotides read TGTGCCAGCAGCTTGAGTGTCGGATACGAGCAGTACTTC. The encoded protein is CASSLSVGYEQYF. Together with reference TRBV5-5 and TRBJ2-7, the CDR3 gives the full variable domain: DAGVTQSPTHLIKTRGQQVTLRCSPISGHKSVSWYQQVLGQGPQFIFQYYEKEERGRGNFPDRFSARQFPNYSSELNVNALLLGDSALYLCASSLSVGYEQYFGPGTRLTVT.

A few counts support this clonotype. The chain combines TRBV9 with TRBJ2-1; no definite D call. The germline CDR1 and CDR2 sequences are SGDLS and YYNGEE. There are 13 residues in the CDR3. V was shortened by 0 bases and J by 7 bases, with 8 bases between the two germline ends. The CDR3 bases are TGTGCCAGCAGCGTAGGTTACGGGAATGAGCAGTTCTTC. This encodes CASSVGYGNEQFF.

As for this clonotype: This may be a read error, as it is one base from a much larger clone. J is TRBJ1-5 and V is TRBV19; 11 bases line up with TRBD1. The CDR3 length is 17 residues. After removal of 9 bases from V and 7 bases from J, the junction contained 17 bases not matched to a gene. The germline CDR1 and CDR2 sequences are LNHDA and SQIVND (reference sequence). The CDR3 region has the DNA TGTGCCAGAACCCCCCCCGCCGGGACAGGGGGACAGCAGCCCCAGCATTTT. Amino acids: CARTPPAGTGGQQPQHF. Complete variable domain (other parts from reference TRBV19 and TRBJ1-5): DGGITQSPKYLFRKEGQNVTLSCEQNLNHDAMYWYRQDPGQGLRLIYYSQIVNDFQKGDIAEGYSVSREKKESFPLTVTSAQKNPTAFYLCARTPPAGTGGQQPQHFGDGTRLSIL.

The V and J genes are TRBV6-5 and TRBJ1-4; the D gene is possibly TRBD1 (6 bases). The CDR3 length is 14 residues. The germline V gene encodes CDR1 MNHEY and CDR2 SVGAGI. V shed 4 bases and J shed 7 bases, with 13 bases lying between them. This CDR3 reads CASSFQGNVEKLFF. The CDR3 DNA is TGTGCCAGCAGTTTCCAGGGGAACGTTGAAAAACTGTTTTTT.

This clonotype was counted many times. The CDR3 protein is CASSMQRNTIYF. The DNA for the CDR3 is TGTGCCAGCAGTATGCAAAGAAACACCATATATTTT. The chain recombines TRBV25-1 with TRBJ1-3; D gene ambiguous. V lost 5 bases to trimming and J lost 5 bases, with 7 bases between them. Germline CDR1 reads MGHDK; CDR2 reads SYGVNS. CDR3 size: 12 residues.

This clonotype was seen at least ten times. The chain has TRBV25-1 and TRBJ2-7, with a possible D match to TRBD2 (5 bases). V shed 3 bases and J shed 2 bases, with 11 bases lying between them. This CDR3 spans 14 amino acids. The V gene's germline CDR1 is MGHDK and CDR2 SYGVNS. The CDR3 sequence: CASSEDSHPYEQYF. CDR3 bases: TGTGCCAGCAGTGAGGACTCTCACCCCTACGAGCAGTACTTC.